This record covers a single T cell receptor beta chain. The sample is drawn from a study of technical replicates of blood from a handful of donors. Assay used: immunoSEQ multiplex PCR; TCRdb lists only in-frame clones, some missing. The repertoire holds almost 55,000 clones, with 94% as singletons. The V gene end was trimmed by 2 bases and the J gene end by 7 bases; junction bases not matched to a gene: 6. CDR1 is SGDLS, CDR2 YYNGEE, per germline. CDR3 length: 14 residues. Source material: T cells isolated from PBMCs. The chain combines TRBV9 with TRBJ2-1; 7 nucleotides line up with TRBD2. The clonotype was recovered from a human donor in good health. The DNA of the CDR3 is TGTGCCAGCAGCGTTGGGGGAGGGCCTAATGAGCAGTTCTTC. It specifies CASSVGGGPNEQFF.